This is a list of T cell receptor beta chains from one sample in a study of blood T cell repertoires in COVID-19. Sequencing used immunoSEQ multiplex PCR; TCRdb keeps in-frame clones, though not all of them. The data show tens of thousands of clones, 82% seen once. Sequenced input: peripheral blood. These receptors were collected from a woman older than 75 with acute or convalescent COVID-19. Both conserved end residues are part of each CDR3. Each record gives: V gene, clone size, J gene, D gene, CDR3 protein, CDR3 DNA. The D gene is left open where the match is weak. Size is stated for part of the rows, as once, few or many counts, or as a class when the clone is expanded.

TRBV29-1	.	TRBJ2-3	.	CSVDVGPTDTQYF	TGCAGCGTTGACGTGGGCCCCACAGATACGCAGTATTTT
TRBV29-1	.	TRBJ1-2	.	CSVEEIGGANGYTF	TGCAGCGTTGAAGAGATCGGGGGGGCAAACGGCTACACCTTC
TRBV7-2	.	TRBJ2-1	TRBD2	CASSPSGGLFYNEQFF	TGTGCCAGCAGCCCATCGGGGGGGCTCTTCTACAATGAGCAGTTCTTC
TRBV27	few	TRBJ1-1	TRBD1	CASSDEGQGVNTEAFF	TGTGCCAGCAGTGACGAGGGACAGGGGGTGAACACTGAAGCTTTCTTT
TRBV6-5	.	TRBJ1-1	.	CASRGGPNTEAFF	TGTGCCAGCAGGGGGGGGCCGAACACTGAAGCTTTCTTT
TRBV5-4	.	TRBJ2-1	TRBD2	CASSSTGLGNEQFF	TGTGCCAGCAGCTCCACGGGACTAGGGAATGAGCAGTTCTTC
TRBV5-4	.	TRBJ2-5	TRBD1	CASSFRDSENQYF	TGTGCCAGCAGCTTTCGGGACAGCGAAAACCAGTACTTC
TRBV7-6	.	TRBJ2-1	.	CASSVTRNDEQFF	TGTGCCAGCAGCGTGACTAGGAATGATGAGCAGTTCTTC
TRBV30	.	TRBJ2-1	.	CAWSINKGYEQFF	TGTGCCTGGAGTATAAATAAGGGGTATGAGCAGTTCTTC
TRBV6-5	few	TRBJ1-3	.	CASSSSGASSGNTIYF	TGTGCCAGCAGTTCCTCGGGGGCTTCCTCTGGAAACACCATATATTTT
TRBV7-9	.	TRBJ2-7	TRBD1	CASRSGQGNEQYF	TGTGCCAGCAGATCAGGACAGGGAAACGAGCAGTACTTC
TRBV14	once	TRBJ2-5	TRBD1	CASSQRTGGQETQYF	TGTGCCAGCAGCCAACGGACAGGGGGCCAAGAGACCCAGTACTTC
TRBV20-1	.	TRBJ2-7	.	CSASRGKPYEQYF	TGCAGTGCTAGTAGAGGAAAACCCTACGAGCAGTACTTC
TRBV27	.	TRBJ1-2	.	CASSPRQLGGGYTF	TGTGCCAGCAGTCCACGACAGTTGGGAGGTGGCTACACCTTC
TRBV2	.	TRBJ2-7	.	CASSALKTFHYVTGTLRPYEQYF	TGTGCCAGCAGTGCGCTTAAGACCTTCCACTACGTTACCGGGACTCTCCGACCCTACGAGCAGTACTTC
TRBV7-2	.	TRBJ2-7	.	CASSLTVYSYEQYF	TGTGCCAGCAGCTTGACAGTCTACTCCTACGAGCAGTACTTC
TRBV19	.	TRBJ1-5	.	CASRQINQPQHF	TGTGCCTCCAGACAGATCAATCAGCCCCAGCATTTT
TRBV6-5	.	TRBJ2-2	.	CASREKNTGELFF	TGTGCCAGCAGGGAGAAAAACACCGGGGAGCTGTTTTTT
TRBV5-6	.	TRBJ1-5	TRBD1	CASSTDRGDQPQHF	TGTGCCAGCAGCACAGACAGGGGGGATCAGCCCCAGCATTTT
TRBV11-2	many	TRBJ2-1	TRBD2	CASSLIAGGNEQFF	TGTGCCAGCAGCCTAATAGCGGGAGGGAATGAGCAGTTCTTC
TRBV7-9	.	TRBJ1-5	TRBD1	CASRGGANQPQHF	TGTGCCAGCAGAGGGGGCGCGAATCAGCCCCAGCATTTT
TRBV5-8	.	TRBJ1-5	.	CASSEGVSNQPQHF	TGTGCCAGCAGTGAGGGGGTAAGCAATCAGCCCCAGCATTTT
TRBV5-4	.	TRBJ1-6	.	CASSLRGNSPLHF	TGTGCCAGCAGCTTGCGGGGTAATTCACCCCTCCACTTT
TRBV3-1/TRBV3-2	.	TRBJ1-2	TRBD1	CASWGQGGYGYTF	TGTGCCAGCTGGGGACAGGGCGGCTATGGCTACACCTTC
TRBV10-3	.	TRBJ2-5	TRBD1	CAISSQGARETQYF	TGTGCCATCAGCTCACAGGGGGCGAGGGAGACCCAGTACTTC
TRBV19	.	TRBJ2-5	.	CASSDGGGGKETQYF	TGTGCCAGTAGCGACGGGGGAGGGGGGAAAGAGACCCAGTACTTC
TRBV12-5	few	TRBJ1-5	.	CASGLVGGSGNQPQHF	TGTGCTAGTGGTTTGGTAGGGGGTTCGGGCAATCAGCCCCAGCATTTT
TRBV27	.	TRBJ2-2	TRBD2	CASSLKWTSGEEKHRGAVF	TGTGCCAGCAGTTTAAAGTGGACTAGCGGCGAGGAGAAACACCGGGGAGCTGTTTTT
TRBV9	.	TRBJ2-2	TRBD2	CASSGFAGGLAGELFF	TGTGCCAGCAGCGGTTTCGCGGGAGGGTTGGCCGGGGAGCTGTTTTTT
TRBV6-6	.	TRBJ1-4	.	CASSYTPAGHQFF	TGTGCCAGCAGTTACACACCGGCTGGACATCAGTTTTTT
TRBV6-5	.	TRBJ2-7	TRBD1	CASRGQGYSYEQYF	TGTGCCAGCAGGGGACAGGGTTACTCCTACGAGCAGTACTTC
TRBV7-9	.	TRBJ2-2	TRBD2	CASRYIPSGTGELFF	TGTGCCAGCAGATATATCCCTAGCGGCACCGGGGAGCTGTTTTTT
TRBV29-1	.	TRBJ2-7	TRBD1	CSVGPEVTGMGTYEQYF	TGCAGCGTTGGGCCCGAAGTGACAGGGATGGGTACCTACGAGCAGTACTTC
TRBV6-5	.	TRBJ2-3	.	CASSYSLATADTQYF	TGTGCCAGCAGTTACTCGCTAGCGACGGCAGATACGCAGTATTTT
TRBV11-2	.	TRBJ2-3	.	CASSAGGFTDTQYF	TGTGCCAGCAGCGCGGGCGGGTTCACAGATACGCAGTATTTT
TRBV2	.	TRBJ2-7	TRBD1	CASSAPGQGSYEQYF	TGTGCCAGCAGTGCCCCGGGACAGGGCAGCTACGAGCAGTACTTC